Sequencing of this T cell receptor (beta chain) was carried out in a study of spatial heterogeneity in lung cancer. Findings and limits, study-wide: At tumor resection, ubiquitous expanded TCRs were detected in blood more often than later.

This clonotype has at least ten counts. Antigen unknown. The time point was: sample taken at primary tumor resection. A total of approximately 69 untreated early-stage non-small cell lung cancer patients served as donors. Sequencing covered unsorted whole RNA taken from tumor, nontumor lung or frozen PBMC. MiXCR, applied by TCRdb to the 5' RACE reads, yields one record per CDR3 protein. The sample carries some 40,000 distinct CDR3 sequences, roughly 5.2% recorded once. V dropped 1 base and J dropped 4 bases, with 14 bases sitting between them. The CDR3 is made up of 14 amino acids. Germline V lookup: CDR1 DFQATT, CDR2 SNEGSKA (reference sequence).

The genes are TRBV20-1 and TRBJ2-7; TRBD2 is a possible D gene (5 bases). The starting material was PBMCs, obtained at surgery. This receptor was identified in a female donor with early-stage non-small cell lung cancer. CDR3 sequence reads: CSARVSREPYEQYF. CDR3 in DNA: TGCAGTGCTAGAGTCTCACGGGAACCGTACGAGCAGTACTTC.